This TCR beta chain was documented in a study of OX40 agonist ivuxolimab in advanced cancers. Libraries were prepared by immunoSEQ multiplex PCR; TCRdb keeps only in-frame clonotypes and omits some of them. The sample yields 65,000 to 80,000 clones, 85% to 95% seen once. Trimming took off 2 bases at V and 1 base at J, with 5 bases between the two ends. This CDR3 is 14 amino acids long. Germline CDR1 is SGHTA and CDR2 is FQGTGA. This clone was picked up one time. The rearrangement uses TRBV7-3 and TRBJ2-2; D call uncertain. The clonotype comes from an adult with an advanced solid tumor such as melanoma, head and neck, liver or kidney cancer. The input for sequencing was CD4+ or CD8+ T cells sorted from blood, taken in a trial of the OX40 agonist ivuxolimab. Here the CDR3 reads CASSLLKNTGELFF. CDR3 nucleotides: TGTGCCAGCAGCTTACTAAAGAACACCGGGGAGCTGTTTTTT. Full variable domain (outside the CDR3, taken from reference TRBV7-3 and TRBJ2-2): GAGVSQTPSNKVTEKGKYVELRCDPISGHTALYWYRQSLGQGPEFLIYFQGTGAADDSGLPNDRFFAVRPEGSVSTLKIQRTERGDSAVYLCASSLLKNTGELFFGEGSRLTVL.